The 11 T cell receptor beta chains listed next were all sequenced from one sample in a study of response to subunit inactivated influenza vaccine. TCRdb reprocessed the RT-PCR reads via MiXCR and lists one record per CDR3 protein. The table has 400,000 to 550,000 distinct CDR3 sequences, 25% seen once. The sequences come from CD4+ T cells sorted from PBMCs, collected roughly 5 days after vaccination. These receptors came from a man aged 45-65 years who received an inactivated influenza vaccine.

This clonotype was seen ten or more times. The chain combines TRBV7-2 with TRBJ1-2; no definite D call. The CDR3 runs 14 residues. Per germline, CDR1 SGHTA and CDR2 FQGNSA. V dropped 5 bases and J dropped 2 bases, with 12 bases sitting between them. CDR3 sequence: CASSPGSLNYGYTF. As DNA, the CDR3 is TGTGCCAGCAGCCCCGGGAGTCTCAACTATGGCTACACCTTC.

The rearrangement joins TRBV11-1 to TRBJ2-7; 12 nucleotides agree with TRBD2. Germline trimming cut 5 bases from V and 3 bases from J; bases unmatched to any gene: 14. The CDR3 consists of 18 residues. Per the germline V gene, CDR1 is SGHAT and CDR2 is FQDESV (reference sequence). This chain's CDR3 is CASSRTLTSGGEGYEQYF. The DNA for the CDR3 is TGTGCCAGCAGCCGAACCTTGACTAGCGGGGGAGAGGGCTACGAGCAGTACTTC.

This clonotype turned up a few times. The chain couples TRBV20-1 to TRBJ2-3; no firm D call. The CDR3 consists of 14 residues. Per the germline V gene, CDR1 is DFQATT and CDR2 is SNEGSKA (reference sequence). V lost 1 base and J 0 bases, leaving 8 bases between the germline ends. The CDR3 spells CSARVAGSTDTQYF. As DNA, the CDR3 is TGCAGTGCTAGAGTGGCAGGAAGCACAGATACGCAGTATTTT.

The chain joins TRBV12-3 or TRBV12-4 to TRBJ1-1; tentative D call: TRBD1 (5 bases). The CDR3 runs 16 residues. V lost 7 bases and J lost 1, with 19 bases in between. The CDR3, as DNA: TGTGCCAGCACCTCCGCCGCCGGGACGACGAACACTGAAGCTTTCTTT. It translates to CASTSAAGTTNTEAFF.

At least ten counts were recorded for this clonotype. V is TRBV4-1 and J is TRBJ2-5; TRBD2 aligns across 10 bases. Trimming took 3 bases from V and 3 from J; bases not matched to a gene: 4. Germline CDR1 is MGHRA and CDR2 is YSYEKL. The CDR3 is 15 residues long. The CDR3 reads CASSQTGTSEETQYF. CDR3 DNA sequence: TGCGCCAGCAGCCAGACCGGGACTAGCGAAGAGACCCAGTACTTC.

The J gene is TRBJ2-1, the V gene TRBV9; 13 nucleotides align to TRBD2. Looked up from germline, CDR1 is SGDLS and CDR2 is YYNGEE. CDR3 length: 16 amino acids. With 3 bases clipped from V and 4 bases from J, the junction kept 4 bases outside the gene matches. The CDR3 DNA sequence: TGTGCCAGCAGCGACCCGGGACTAGCGGGATACAATGAGCAGTTCTTC. It is translated as CASSDPGLAGYNEQFF.

The chain employs TRBV7-2 and TRBJ2-1, with TRBD2 matching over 7 bases. With 3 bases clipped from V and 7 bases from J, the junction kept 6 bases outside the gene matches. The CDR3 length is 14 residues. The germline CDR1 and CDR2 sequences are SGHTA and FQGNSA. CDR3 sequence (DNA): TGTGCCAGCAGCTTGGCGCGGGGGATAAATGAGCAGTTCTTC. It yields the protein CASSLARGINEQFF. Full variable domain (remainder filled in from reference TRBV7-2 and TRBJ2-1): GAGVSQSPSNKVTEKGKDVELRCDPISGHTALYWYRQSLGQGLEFLIYFQGNSAPDKSGLPSDRFSAERTGGSVSTLTIQRTQQEDSAVYLCASSLARGINEQFFGPGTRLTVL.

The J gene is TRBJ2-7, the V gene TRBV6-2 or TRBV6-3; 9 bases line up with TRBD1. Germline V gives CDR1 MNHEY, CDR2 SVGEGT. The CDR3 is made up of 14 amino acids. V gave up 6 bases and J gave up 3 bases; unmatched junction bases: 6. The CDR3 sequence: CASSRPGQGYEQYF. The CDR3 DNA reads TGTGCCAGCAGCCGACCGGGACAGGGCTACGAGCAGTACTTC.

This clonotype showed up just a few times. This rearrangement joins TRBV20-1 to TRBJ2-5; unclear D gene. Germline CDR1 reads DFQATT; CDR2 reads SNEGSKA (reference sequence). The CDR3 has 13 residues. Trimming left V 5 bases short and J 9 bases short, with 19 bases between. DNA for the CDR3: TGCAGTGCTCCCCTAGGTACCGAAGACCCCCAGTACTTC. It encodes CSAPLGTEDPQYF.

The chain combines TRBV6-2 or TRBV6-3 with TRBJ2-7; D is uncertain. Deletions cut 8 bases from V and 2 bases from J, with 19 bases between. CDR1 is MNHEY and CDR2 is SVGEGT in the germline V gene. This CDR3 region has 15 residues. The CDR3 here is CASRDLKDVTYEQYF. The CDR3 DNA reads as TGTGCCAGCCGAGACTTAAAAGATGTCACCTACGAGCAGTACTTC.

The chain uses TRBV10-3 and TRBJ2-1, with 10 positions matching TRBD1. J lost 5 bases, V lost 2 bases, and 3 bases had no gene match. CDR3 length: 15 residues. Germline values: CDR1 ENHRY, CDR2 SYGVKD. The CDR3 DNA sequence: TGTGCCATCAGTGAGACGGGACAGGGGAACAATGAGCAGTTCTTC. Its translation is CAISETGQGNNEQFF.